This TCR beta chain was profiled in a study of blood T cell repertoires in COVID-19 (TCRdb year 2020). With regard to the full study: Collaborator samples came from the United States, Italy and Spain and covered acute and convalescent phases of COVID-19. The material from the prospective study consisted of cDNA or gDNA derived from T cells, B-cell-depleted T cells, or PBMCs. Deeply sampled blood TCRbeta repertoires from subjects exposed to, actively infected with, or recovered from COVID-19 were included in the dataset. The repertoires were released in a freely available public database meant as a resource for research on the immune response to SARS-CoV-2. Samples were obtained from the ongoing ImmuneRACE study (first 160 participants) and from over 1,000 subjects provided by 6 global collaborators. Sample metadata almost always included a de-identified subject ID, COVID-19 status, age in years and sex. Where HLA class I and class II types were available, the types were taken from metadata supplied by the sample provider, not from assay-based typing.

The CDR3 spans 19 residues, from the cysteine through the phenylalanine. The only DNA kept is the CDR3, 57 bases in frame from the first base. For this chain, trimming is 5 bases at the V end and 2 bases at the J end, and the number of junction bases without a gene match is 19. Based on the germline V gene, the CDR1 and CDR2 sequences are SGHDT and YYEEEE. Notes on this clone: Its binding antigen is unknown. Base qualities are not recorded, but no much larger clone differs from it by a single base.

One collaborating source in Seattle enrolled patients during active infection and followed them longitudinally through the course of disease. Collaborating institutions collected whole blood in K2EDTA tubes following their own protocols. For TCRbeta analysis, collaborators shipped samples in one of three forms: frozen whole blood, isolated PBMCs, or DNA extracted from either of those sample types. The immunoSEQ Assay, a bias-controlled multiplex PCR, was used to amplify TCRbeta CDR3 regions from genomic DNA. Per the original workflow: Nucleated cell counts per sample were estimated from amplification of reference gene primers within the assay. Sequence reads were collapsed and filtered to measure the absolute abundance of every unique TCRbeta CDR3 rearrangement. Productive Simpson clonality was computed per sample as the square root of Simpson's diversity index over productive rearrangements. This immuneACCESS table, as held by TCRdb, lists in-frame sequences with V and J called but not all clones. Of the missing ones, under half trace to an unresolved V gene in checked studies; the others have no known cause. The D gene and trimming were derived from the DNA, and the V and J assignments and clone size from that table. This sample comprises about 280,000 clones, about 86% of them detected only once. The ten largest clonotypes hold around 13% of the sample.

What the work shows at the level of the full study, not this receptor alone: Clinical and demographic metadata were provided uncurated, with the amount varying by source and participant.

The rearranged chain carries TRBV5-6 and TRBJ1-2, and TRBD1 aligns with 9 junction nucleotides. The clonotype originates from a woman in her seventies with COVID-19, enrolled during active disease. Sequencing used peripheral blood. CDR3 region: CASRINQPGQGGTNYGYTF. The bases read TGTGCCAGCAGAATCAACCAACCGGGACAGGGAGGAACAAACTATGGCTACACCTTC.